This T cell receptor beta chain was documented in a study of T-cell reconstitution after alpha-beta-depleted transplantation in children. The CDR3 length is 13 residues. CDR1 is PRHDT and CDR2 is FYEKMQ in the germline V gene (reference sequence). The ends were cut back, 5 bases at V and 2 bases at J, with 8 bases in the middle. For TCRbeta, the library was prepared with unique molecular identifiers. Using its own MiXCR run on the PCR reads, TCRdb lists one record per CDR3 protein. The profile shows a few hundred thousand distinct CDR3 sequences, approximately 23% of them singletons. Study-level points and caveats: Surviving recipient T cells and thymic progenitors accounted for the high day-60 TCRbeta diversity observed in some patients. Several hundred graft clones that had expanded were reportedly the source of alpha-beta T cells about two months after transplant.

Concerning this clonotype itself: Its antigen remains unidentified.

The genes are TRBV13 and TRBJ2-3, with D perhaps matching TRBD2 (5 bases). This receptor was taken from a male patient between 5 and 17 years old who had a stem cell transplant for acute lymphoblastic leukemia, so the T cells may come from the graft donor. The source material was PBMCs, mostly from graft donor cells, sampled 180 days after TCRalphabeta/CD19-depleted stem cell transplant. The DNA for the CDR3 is TGTGCCAGCAGCCAGCGGTACACAGATACGCAGTATTTT. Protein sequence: CASSQRYTDTQYF.